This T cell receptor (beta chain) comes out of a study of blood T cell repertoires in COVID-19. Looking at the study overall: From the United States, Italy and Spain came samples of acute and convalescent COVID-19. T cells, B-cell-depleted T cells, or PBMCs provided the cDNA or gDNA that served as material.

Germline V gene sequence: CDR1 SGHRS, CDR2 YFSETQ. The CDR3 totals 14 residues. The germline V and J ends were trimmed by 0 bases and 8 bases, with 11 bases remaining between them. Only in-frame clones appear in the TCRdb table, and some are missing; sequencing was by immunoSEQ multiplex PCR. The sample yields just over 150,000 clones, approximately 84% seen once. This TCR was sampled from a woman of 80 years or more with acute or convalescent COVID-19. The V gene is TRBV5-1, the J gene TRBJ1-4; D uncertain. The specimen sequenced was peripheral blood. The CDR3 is CASSLDREWEKLFF. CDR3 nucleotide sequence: TGCGCCAGCAGCTTGGATCGGGAGTGGGAAAAACTGTTTTTT.